Shown below are 25 T cell receptor beta chains from a single sample sequenced in a study of cytomegalovirus exposure and HLA in healthy donors (dated by TCRdb to the late 2010s). Libraries came from the immunoSEQ multiplex PCR assay. A mixture of 60 forward primers for TCR Vbeta segments and 13 reverse primers for TCR Jbeta segments was used in the multiplex PCR. The table was pulled from immuneACCESS by TCRdb, which kept in-frame rearrangements only. Such tables lose some clones; where checked, under half of the loss comes from unresolved V genes, and the rest has no known cause. The sample profile shows about 110,000 clones; approximately 70% of them were found once. The ten largest make up approximately 11% of the sample. Sequencing was done on a sample of PBMCs. The receptors here all came from a man aged 40-50 years in good health and CMV-seropositive.

This clone occurred a few times. The chain recombines TRBV6-4 with TRBJ2-3; 7 bases match TRBD2. V lost 0 bases and J lost 5; bases outside the gene matches: 2. Germline CDR1 and CDR2: MRHNA and SNTAGT. The CDR3 sequence is 14 residues long. This chain's CDR3 is CASSDSREQDTQYF. CDR3 nucleotides: TGTGCCAGCAGTGACTCGCGGGAGCAAGATACGCAGTATTTT.

This chain uses TRBV4-1 with TRBJ2-5; 15 nucleotides line up with TRBD2. The CDR3 runs 20 residues. Germline V gene sequence: CDR1 MGHRA, CDR2 YSYEKL. The J segment lost 2 bases and the V segment lost 4 bases, leaving 14 bases of the junction unmatched. The CDR3 region has the DNA TGCGCCAGCAGCCCCACCAGCCCAGGACTAGCGGGAGGGAGGCAAGAGACCCAGTACTTC. This gives the protein CASSPTSPGLAGGRQETQYF.

This chain joins TRBV11-2 and TRBJ2-7, with D possibly matching TRBD2 (5 bases). The V gene lost 4 bases and the J gene lost 3 bases, with 10 bases spanning the gap. This CDR3 is built from 13 residues. Per the germline V gene, CDR1 is SGHAT and CDR2 is FQNNGV. The chain's CDR3 is CASSSTGIYEQYF. The CDR3 region has the DNA TGTGCCAGCAGCTCCACGGGGATCTACGAGCAGTACTTC.

The chain joins TRBV5-8 to TRBJ2-7, with TRBD2 as a possible D gene (5 bases). CDR3 size: 13 residues. Germline V lookup: CDR1 SGHTS, CDR2 YDEGEE. V lost 4 bases and J 4 bases, leaving 12 bases between the germline ends. The CDR3 bases are TGTGCCAGCAGCCCCGGGATTCCTTACGAGCAGTACTTC. This translates into CASSPGIPYEQYF.

This chain connects TRBV19 to TRBJ2-7; 7 bases line up with TRBD2. Germline V gene lookup returns CDR1 LNHDA and CDR2 SQIVND (reference sequence). The CDR3 extends over 15 amino acids. Unmatched junction bases numbered 10, after V lost 3 bases and J lost 5 bases. For the CDR3, the DNA is TGTGCCAGTAGTATCGGGGGAGGGGTCTGGGACGAGCAGTACTTC. It codes for CASSIGGGVWDEQYF.

This chain uses TRBV7-2 with TRBJ2-7; D gene ambiguous. The CDR3 loop spans 13 amino acids. Germline CDR1 is SGHTA and CDR2 is FQGNSA. V was cut by 5 bases and J by 2 bases, with 10 bases left in between. The CDR3 coding sequence is TGTGCCAGCAGCCAAGCGAGCACCTACGAGCAGTACTTC. Translated, it gives CASSQASTYEQYF. The full variable domain, its missing parts supplied by reference TRBV7-2 and TRBJ2-7, is GAGVSQSPSNKVTEKGKDVELRCDPISGHTALYWYRQSLGQGLEFLIYFQGNSAPDKSGLPSDRFSAERTGGSVSTLTIQRTQQEDSAVYLCASSQASTYEQYFGPGTRLTVT.

In nucleotides, the CDR3 is TGTGCCAGTAGTCAAGAGGTCACAGGGGTTATGAACACTGAAGCTTTCTTT. It yields the protein CASSQEVTGVMNTEAFF. The chain joins TRBV19 to TRBJ1-1; TRBD1 aligns across 7 bases. The trim removed 5 bases at V and 0 bases at J, leaving 12 bases unmatched. This CDR3 contains 17 residues. CDR1 LNHDA and CDR2 SQIVND come from the germline V gene (reference sequence). Full variable domain (missing parts from reference TRBV19 and TRBJ1-1): DGGITQSPKYLFRKEGQNVTLSCEQNLNHDAMYWYRQDPGQGLRLIYYSQIVNDFQKGDIAEGYSVSREKKESFPLTVTSAQKNPTAFYLCASSQEVTGVMNTEAFFGQGTRLTVV.

The rearrangement joins TRBV28 to TRBJ1-5, with 7 bases aligning to TRBD1. This CDR3 comprises 14 residues. V lost 4 bases, J lost 5 bases, and 5 bases stayed unmatched. Per the germline V gene, CDR1 is MDHEN and CDR2 is SYDVKM. The CDR3 loop is CASSSDRRDQPQHF. The DNA of the CDR3 is TGTGCCAGCAGTTCGGACAGGCGGGATCAGCCCCAGCATTTT.

The chain recombines TRBV11-1 with TRBJ2-3; no clear D. The CDR3 is made up of 12 amino acids. Trimming removed 2 bases from V and 3 bases from J, with 3 bases in between. Germline values: CDR1 SGHAT, CDR2 FQDESV (reference sequence). CDR3 region: CASSLTTDTQYF. DNA of the CDR3: TGTGCCAGCAGCTTAACAACAGATACGCAGTATTTT.

V gene TRBV7-2 combines with J gene TRBJ2-1, with TRBD2 identical over 10 bases. The V gene's germline CDR1 is SGHTA and CDR2 FQGNSA. CDR3 length: 13 residues. V lost 6 bases, J lost 7 bases, and 3 bases stayed unmatched. This chain's CDR3 is CASRLLAGNEQFF. In DNA, the CDR3 is TGTGCCAGCAGACTACTAGCGGGGAATGAGCAGTTCTTC.

This clone appeared a few times. This rearrangement joins TRBV27 to TRBJ2-3, with TRBD2 identical over 12 bases. The CDR3 loop spans 16 amino acids. V lost 4 bases and J lost 7; bases outside the gene matches: 9. Germline V lookup: CDR1 MNHEY, CDR2 SMNVEV (reference sequence). The CDR3 loop reads CASSSQTSGSRNTQYF. In DNA form, the CDR3 reads TGTGCCAGCAGTTCCCAGACTAGCGGGAGTAGAAATACGCAGTATTTT.

In this sample, this clone turned up a few times. The chain links TRBV15 to TRBJ2-7, with D perhaps TRBD2 (5 bases). Trimming shortened V by 0 bases and J by 5 bases, and 14 bases separated the two germline ends. Germline lookup yields CDR1 LNHNV and CDR2 YYDKDF (reference sequence). The CDR3 contains 15 residues. The CDR3 sequence is CATSRDGTSTDEQYF. The CDR3 coding sequence is TGTGCCACCAGCAGAGATGGTACTAGTACGGACGAGCAGTACTTC.

This chain joins TRBV6-5 and TRBJ1-5; 10 positions agree with TRBD1. J was trimmed by 2 bases and V by 9 bases; bases with no gene match: 7. The CDR3 sequence is 15 residues long. Per germline, CDR1 MNHEY and CDR2 SVGAGI. The CDR3 spells CASPSGTGGNQPQHF. The CDR3 coding sequence is TGTGCCAGTCCATCCGGGACAGGGGGCAATCAGCCCCAGCATTTT.

J is TRBJ1-2 and V is TRBV6-5, with 11 bases aligning to TRBD1. The CDR3 contains 15 residues. Trimming cost V 0 bases and J 4 bases; bases outside gene matches: 1. Germline values: CDR1 MNHEY, CDR2 SVGAGI. The CDR3 spells CASSYSGTGGYGYTF. The CDR3 region has the DNA TGTGCCAGCAGTTACTCAGGGACAGGGGGCTATGGCTACACCTTC.

This chain links TRBV20-1 with TRBJ2-5; D is ambiguous. V shed 6 bases and J shed 4 bases, with 6 bases lying between them. From germline, CDR1 is DFQATT and CDR2 SNEGSKA (reference sequence). The CDR3 is 10 amino acids. The CDR3 DNA reads TGCAGTGCGCGACTAGAGACCCAGTACTTC. Its protein is CSARLETQYF.

This clone was seen more than once but under ten times. This rearrangement joins TRBV18 to TRBJ2-3, with a possible D match to TRBD1 (5 bases). The CDR3 contains 14 residues. With 3 bases removed from V and 6 bases from J, the gap between germline ends came to 13 bases. Germline V gene sequence: CDR1 KGHSH, CDR2 LQKENI. The CDR3 bases are TGTGCCAGCTCACCGACCGACAGTTTTGATACGCAGTATTTT. Protein sequence: CASSPTDSFDTQYF.

This clone was observed a few times. The chain employs TRBV6-5 and TRBJ2-1, with D maybe TRBD2 (5 bases). Germline V gives CDR1 MNHEY, CDR2 SVGAGI. Trimming left V 5 bases short and J 5 bases short, with 16 bases between. The CDR3 loop spans 15 amino acids. The CDR3 region has the DNA TGTGCCAGCAGTCTTCGAGGGAGACCCGACAATGAGCAGTTCTTC. Amino acid sequence: CASSLRGRPDNEQFF.

The chain is built from TRBV7-2 and TRBJ2-3, with 7 bases fitting TRBD2. Per germline, CDR1 SGHTA and CDR2 FQGNSA. J gave up 6 bases and V 1 base, and 4 bases lay outside the gene matches. This CDR3 has 14 amino acids. CDR3 coding DNA: TGTGCCAGCAGCTTAGGGGGACTACGGGATACGCAGTATTTT. This encodes CASSLGGLRDTQYF.

The J gene is TRBJ2-7, the V gene TRBV7-2; no firm D call. The V and J ends lost 2 bases and 3 bases respectively, with 2 bases between them. This CDR3 has 11 residues. In germline, CDR1 is SGHTA, CDR2 FQGNSA. Written as DNA, the CDR3 is TGTGCCAGCAGCTTACTCTACGAGCAGTACTTC. Residues: CASSLLYEQYF. The whole variable domain, remainder taken from reference TRBV7-2 and TRBJ2-7, is GAGVSQSPSNKVTEKGKDVELRCDPISGHTALYWYRQSLGQGLEFLIYFQGNSAPDKSGLPSDRFSAERTGGSVSTLTIQRTQQEDSAVYLCASSLLYEQYFGPGTRLTVT.

V is TRBV9 and J is TRBJ2-3; a possible D gene is TRBD2 (6 bases). CDR1 and CDR2 (germline): SGDLS, YYNGEE. There are 15 residues in the CDR3. V was pared by 6 bases and J by 3 bases, with 17 bases between. CDR3 residues: CASTFSGVGTDTQYF. In DNA, the CDR3 is TGTGCCAGCACCTTCTCGGGAGTGGGGACAGATACGCAGTATTTT.

The genes are TRBV5-1 and TRBJ1-1; D is perhaps TRBD1 (6 bases). CDR3 length equals 14 residues. CDR1 and CDR2 from the germline V gene are SGHRS and YFSETQ. V lost 0 bases and J 1 base, leaving 7 bases between the germline ends. This chain's CDR3 is CASSLGQENTEAFF. In DNA, the CDR3 is TGCGCCAGCAGCTTGGGACAGGAGAACACTGAAGCTTTCTTT.

This chain connects TRBV7-9 to TRBJ1-3; no definite D call. This CDR3 is 15 amino acids long. V was clipped by 1 base and J by 0 bases, with 7 bases between them. In germline, CDR1 is SEHNR, CDR2 FQNEAQ (reference sequence). The CDR3 reads CASSLGDTSGNTIYF. CDR3 bases: TGTGCCAGCAGCTTAGGCGACACCTCTGGAAACACCATATATTTT.

The chain is built from TRBV19 and TRBJ2-7; tentative D call: TRBD1 (5 bases). Germline CDR1 reads LNHDA; CDR2 reads SQIVND (reference sequence). Trimming left V 3 bases short and J 6 bases short, with 15 bases between. The CDR3 runs 14 residues. This chain's CDR3 is CASSIRAGLSEQYF. CDR3 nucleotides: TGTGCCAGTAGTATTAGGGCAGGGCTATCCGAGCAGTACTTC. Combining the CDR3 with reference TRBV19 and TRBJ2-7 gives the whole variable domain DGGITQSPKYLFRKEGQNVTLSCEQNLNHDAMYWYRQDPGQGLRLIYYSQIVNDFQKGDIAEGYSVSREKKESFPLTVTSAQKNPTAFYLCASSIRAGLSEQYFGPGTRLTVT.

The rearrangement uses TRBV5-1 and TRBJ1-4; 7 positions agree with TRBD1. The germline V gene has CDR1 SGHRS and CDR2 YFSETQ. The CDR3 runs to 14 residues. J gave up 9 bases and V 4 bases, and 9 bases lay outside the gene matches. CDR3 loop: CASSPWTGGKKLFF. The CDR3 region has the DNA TGCGCCAGCAGCCCGTGGACAGGCGGTAAAAAACTGTTTTTT.

CDR3 sequence (DNA): TGTGCCTGGAGTAATAGTTTTGAGCAGTTCTTC. Amino acid sequence: CAWSNSFEQFF. The rearrangement joins TRBV30 to TRBJ2-1; no reliable D call. Trimming removed 2 bases at V and 9 bases at J, with 8 bases between. The CDR3 runs 11 residues. The V gene's germline CDR1 is GTSNPN and CDR2 SVGIG (reference sequence).